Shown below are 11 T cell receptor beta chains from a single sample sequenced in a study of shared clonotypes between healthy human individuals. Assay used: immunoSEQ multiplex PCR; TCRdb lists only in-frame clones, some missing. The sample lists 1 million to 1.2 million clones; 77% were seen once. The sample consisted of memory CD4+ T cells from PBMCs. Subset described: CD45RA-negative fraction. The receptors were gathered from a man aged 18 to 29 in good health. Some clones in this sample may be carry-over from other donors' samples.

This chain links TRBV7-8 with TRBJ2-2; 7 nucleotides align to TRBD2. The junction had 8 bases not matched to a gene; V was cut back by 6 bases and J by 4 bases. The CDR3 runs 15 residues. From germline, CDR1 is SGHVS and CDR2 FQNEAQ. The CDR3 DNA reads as TGTGCCAGCAGGGGGCGGGAGAAGGGCACCGGGGAGCTGTTTTTT. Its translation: CASRGREKGTGELFF. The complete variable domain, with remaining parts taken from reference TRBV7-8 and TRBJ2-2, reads GAGVSQSPRYKVAKRGQDVALRCDPISGHVSLFWYQQALGQGPEFLTYFQNEAQLDKSGLPSDRFFAERPEGSVSTLKIQRTQQEDSAVYLCASRGREKGTGELFFGEGSRLTVL.

This CDR3 reads CASSVQGQGVGEQFF. CDR3 DNA sequence: TGTGCCAGCAGCGTACAGGGACAGGGTGTGGGTGAGCAGTTCTTC. The chain is built from TRBV9 and TRBJ2-1; 9 bases fit TRBD1. Per the germline V gene, CDR1 is SGDLS and CDR2 is YYNGEE. The CDR3 runs 15 residues. After removal of 1 base from V and 9 bases from J, the junction contained 8 bases not matched to a gene. The full variable domain, its missing parts supplied by reference TRBV9 and TRBJ2-1, is DSGVTQTPKHLITATGQRVTLRCSPRSGDLSVYWYQQSLDQGLQFLIQYYNGEERAKGNILERFSAQQFPDLHSELNLSSLELGDSALYFCASSVQGQGVGEQFFGPGTRLTVL.

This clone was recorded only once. The CDR3 protein is CASSLPAHPWGDEQFF. In DNA, the CDR3 is TGTGCCAGCAGCTTACCGGCCCACCCCTGGGGCGATGAGCAGTTCTTC. J is TRBJ2-1 and V is TRBV7-8, with a weak D call TRBD1 (5 bases). V lost 2 bases and J lost 8, with 19 bases in between. The CDR3 runs 16 residues. The germline CDR1 and CDR2 sequences are SGHVS and FQNEAQ. Based on the CDR3 plus reference TRBV7-8 and TRBJ2-1, the full variable domain is GAGVSQSPRYKVAKRGQDVALRCDPISGHVSLFWYQQALGQGPEFLTYFQNEAQLDKSGLPSDRFFAERPEGSVSTLKIQRTQQEDSAVYLCASSLPAHPWGDEQFFGPGTRLTVL.

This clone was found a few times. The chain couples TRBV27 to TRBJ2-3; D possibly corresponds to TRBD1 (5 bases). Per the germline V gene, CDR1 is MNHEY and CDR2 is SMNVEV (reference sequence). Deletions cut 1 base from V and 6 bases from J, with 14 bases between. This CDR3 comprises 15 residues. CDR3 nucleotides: TGTGCCAGCAGTTTATGGGGCGCGGTAGTGGATACGCAGTATTTT. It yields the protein CASSLWGAVVDTQYF.

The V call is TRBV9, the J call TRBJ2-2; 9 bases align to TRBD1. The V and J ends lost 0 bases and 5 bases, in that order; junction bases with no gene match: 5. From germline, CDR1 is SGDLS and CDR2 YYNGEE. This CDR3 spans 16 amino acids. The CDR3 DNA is TGTGCCAGCAGCGTAGGACCGGGACAGGGAACCGGGGAGCTGTTTTTT. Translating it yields CASSVGPGQGTGELFF. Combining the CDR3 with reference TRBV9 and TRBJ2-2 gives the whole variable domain DSGVTQTPKHLITATGQRVTLRCSPRSGDLSVYWYQQSLDQGLQFLIQYYNGEERAKGNILERFSAQQFPDLHSELNLSSLELGDSALYFCASSVGPGQGTGELFFGEGSRLTVL.

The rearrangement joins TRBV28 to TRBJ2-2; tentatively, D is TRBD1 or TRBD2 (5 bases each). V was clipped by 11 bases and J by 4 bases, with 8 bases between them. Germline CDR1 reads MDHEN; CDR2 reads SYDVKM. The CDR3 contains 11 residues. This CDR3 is CAEGSTGELFF. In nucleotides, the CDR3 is TGTGCCGAGGGGAGCACCGGGGAGCTGTTTTTT.

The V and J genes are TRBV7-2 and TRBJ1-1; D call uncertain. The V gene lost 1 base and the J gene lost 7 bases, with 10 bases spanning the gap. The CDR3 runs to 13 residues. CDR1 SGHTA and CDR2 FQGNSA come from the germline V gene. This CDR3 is CASSLEGNIEAFF. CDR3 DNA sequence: TGTGCCAGCAGCTTAGAGGGAAATATTGAAGCTTTCTTT.

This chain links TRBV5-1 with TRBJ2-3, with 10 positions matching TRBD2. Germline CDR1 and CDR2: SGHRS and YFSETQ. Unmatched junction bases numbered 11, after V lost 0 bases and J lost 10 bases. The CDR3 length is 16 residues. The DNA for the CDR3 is TGCGCCAGCAGCTTGGTTTCTAGCGGGAGTCAAGCGGCGCAGTATTTT. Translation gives CASSLVSSGSQAAQYF.

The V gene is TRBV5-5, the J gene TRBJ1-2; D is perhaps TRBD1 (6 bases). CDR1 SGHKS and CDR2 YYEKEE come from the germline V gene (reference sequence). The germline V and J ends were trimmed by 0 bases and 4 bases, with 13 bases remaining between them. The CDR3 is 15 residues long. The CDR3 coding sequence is TGTGCCAGCAGCTTGGCCTGGGGCAGGGGCTATGGCTACACCTTC. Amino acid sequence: CASSLAWGRGYGYTF.

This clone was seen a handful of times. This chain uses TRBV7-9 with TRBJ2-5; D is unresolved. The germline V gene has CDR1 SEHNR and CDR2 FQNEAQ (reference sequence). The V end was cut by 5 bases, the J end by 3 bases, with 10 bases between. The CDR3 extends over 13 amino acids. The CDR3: CASSPLGKETQYF. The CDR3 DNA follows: TGTGCCAGCAGCCCTCTGGGGAAAGAGACCCAGTACTTC.

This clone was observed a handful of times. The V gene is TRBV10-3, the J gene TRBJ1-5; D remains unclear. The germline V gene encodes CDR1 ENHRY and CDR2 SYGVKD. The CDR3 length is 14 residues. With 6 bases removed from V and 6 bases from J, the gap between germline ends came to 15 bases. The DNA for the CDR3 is TGTGCCATCAGCGTCGGGGAGAGGAGTCAGCCCCAGCATTTT. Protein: CAISVGERSQPQHF.